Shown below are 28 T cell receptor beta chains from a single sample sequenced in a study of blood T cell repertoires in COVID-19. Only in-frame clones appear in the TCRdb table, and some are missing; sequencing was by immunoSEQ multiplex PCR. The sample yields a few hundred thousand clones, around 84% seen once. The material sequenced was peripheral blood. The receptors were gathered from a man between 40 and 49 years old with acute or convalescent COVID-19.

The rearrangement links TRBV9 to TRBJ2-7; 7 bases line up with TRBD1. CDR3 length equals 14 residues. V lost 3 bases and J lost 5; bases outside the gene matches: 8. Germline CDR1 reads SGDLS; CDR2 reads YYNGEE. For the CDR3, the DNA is TGTGCCAGCAGCGGGGGGACAGCATACGACGAGCAGTACTTC. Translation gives CASSGGTAYDEQYF.

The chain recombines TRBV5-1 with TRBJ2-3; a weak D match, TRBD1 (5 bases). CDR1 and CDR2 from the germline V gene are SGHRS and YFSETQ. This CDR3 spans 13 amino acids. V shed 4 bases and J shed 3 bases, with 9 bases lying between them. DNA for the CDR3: TGCGCCAGCAGCGCCTCAGGGACAGATACGCAGTATTTT. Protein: CASSASGTDTQYF.

As DNA, the CDR3 is TGTGCCAGTAGTCTCGACAGGGGTAATTCACCCCTCCACTTT. It yields the protein CASSLDRGNSPLHF. The chain links TRBV19 to TRBJ1-6, with 8 positions matching TRBD1. The CDR3 is 14 residues long. The junction had 3 bases not matched to a gene; V was cut back by 5 bases and J by 6 bases. Looked up from germline, CDR1 is LNHDA and CDR2 is SQIVND (reference sequence).

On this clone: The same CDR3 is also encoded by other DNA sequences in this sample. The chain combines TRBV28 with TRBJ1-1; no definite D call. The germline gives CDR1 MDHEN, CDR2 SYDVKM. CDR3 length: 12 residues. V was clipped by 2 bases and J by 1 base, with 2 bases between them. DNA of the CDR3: TGTGCCAGCAGTTTACGGAACACTGAAGCTTTCTTT. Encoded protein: CASSLRNTEAFF.

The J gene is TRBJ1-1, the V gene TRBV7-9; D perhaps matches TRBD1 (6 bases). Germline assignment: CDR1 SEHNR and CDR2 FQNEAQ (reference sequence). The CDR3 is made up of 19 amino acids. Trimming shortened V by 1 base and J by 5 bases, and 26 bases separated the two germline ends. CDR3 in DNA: TGTGCCAGCAGCTTAGGGAGCAGAGGCCCCAGGGGATTTGTGACTGAAGCTTTCTTT. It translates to CASSLGSRGPRGFVTEAFF.

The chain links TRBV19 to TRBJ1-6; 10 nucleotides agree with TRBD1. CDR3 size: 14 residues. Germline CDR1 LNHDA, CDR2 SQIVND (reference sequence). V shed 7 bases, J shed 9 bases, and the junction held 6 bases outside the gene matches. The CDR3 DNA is TGTGCCAGTATACCGGGACAGGGGACTTCACCCCTCCACTTT. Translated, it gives CASIPGQGTSPLHF.

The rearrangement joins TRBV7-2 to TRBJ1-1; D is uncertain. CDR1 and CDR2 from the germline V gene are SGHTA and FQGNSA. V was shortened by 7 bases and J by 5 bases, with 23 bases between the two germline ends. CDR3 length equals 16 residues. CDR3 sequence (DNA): TGTGCCAGCACCTTGGCCGGGGTACTGGGCAGAACTGAAGCTTTCTTT. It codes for CASTLAGVLGRTEAFF.

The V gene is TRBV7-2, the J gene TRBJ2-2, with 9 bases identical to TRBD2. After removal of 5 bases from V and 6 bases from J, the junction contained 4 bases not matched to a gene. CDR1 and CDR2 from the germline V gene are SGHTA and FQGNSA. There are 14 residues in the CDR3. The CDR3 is CASSGGLAAGELFF. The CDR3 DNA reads TGTGCCAGCAGCGGGGGACTAGCTGCCGGGGAGCTGTTTTTT.

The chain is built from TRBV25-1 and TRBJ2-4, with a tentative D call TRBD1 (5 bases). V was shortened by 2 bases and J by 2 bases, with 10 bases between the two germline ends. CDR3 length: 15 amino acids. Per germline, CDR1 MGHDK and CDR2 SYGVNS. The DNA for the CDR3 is TGTGCCAGCAGTGAAGAGTACAGGACCAAAAACATTCAGTACTTC. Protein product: CASSEEYRTKNIQYF.

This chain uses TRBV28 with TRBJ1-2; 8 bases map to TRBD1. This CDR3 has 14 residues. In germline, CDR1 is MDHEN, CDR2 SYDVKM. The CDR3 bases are TGTGTCACCCACGAGCCGACAGGGGTCTATGGCTACACCTTC. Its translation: CVTHEPTGVYGYTF.

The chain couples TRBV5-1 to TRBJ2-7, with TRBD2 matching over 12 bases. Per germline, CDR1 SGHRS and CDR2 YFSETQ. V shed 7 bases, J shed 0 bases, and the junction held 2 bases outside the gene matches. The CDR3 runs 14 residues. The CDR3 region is CASRLAGDSYEQYF. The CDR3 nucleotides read TGCGCCAGCCGACTAGCGGGGGACTCCTACGAGCAGTACTTC.

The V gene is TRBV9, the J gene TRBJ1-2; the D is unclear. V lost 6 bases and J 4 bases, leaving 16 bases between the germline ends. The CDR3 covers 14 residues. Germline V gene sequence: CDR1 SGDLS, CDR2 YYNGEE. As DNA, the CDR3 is TGTGCCAGCAAACGGGAGCTGCTTAGCTATGGCTACACCTTC. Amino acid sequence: CASKRELLSYGYTF.

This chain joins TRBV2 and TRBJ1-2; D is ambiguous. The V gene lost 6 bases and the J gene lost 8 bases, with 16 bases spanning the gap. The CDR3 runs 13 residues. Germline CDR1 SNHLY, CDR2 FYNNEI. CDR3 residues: CASREWSSGGYTF. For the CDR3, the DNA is TGTGCCAGCAGGGAGTGGTCCAGCGGGGGCTACACCTTC.

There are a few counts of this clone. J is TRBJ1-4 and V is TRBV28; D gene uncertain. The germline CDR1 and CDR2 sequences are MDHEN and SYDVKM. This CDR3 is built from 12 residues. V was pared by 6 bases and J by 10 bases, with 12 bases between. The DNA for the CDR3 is TGTGCCAGCAGCAAAACGACGGGAAAACTGTTTTTT. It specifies CASSKTTGKLFF. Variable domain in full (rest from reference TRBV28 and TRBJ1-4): DVKVTQSSRYLVKRTGEKVFLECVQDMDHENMFWYRQDPGLGLRLIYFSYDVKMKEKGDIPEGYSVSREKKERFSLILESASTNQTSMYLCASSKTTGKLFFGSGTQLSVL.

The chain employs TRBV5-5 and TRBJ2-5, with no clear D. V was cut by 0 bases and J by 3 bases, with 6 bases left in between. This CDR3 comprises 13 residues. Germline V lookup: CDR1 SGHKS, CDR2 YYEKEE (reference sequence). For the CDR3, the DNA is TGTGCCAGCAGCTTGGCCGCTAAAGAGACCCAGTACTTC. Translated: CASSLAAKETQYF.

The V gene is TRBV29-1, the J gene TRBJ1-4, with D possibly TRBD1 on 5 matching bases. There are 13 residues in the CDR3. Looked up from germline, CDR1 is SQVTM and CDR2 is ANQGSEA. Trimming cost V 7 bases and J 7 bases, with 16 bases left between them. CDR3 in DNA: TGCAGCGCCCGATTGGGGGGAGCTGAAAAACTGTTTTTT. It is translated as CSARLGGAEKLFF.

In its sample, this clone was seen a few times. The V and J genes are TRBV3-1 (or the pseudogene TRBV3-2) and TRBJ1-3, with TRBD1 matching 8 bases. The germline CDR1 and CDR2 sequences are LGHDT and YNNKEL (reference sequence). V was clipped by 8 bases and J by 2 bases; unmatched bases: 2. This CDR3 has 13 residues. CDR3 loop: CASGQGAGNTIYF. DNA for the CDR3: TGTGCCAGCGGACAGGGCGCTGGAAACACCATATATTTT.

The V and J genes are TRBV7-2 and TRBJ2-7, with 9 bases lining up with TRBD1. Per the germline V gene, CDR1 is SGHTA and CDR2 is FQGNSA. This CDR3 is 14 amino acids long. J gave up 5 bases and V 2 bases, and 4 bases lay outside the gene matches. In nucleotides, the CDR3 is TGTGCCAGCAGCTTAAACAGGGGGCTAAACGAGCAGTACTTC. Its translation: CASSLNRGLNEQYF.

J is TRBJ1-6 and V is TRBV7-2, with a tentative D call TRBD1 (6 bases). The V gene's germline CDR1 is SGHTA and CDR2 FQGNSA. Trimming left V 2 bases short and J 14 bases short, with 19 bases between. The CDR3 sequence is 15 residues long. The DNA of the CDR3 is TGTGCCAGCAGCTTACGATCGGCAGGGGCATCAACCCTCCACTTT. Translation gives CASSLRSAGASTLHF. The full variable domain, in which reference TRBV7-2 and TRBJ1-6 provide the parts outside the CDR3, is GAGVSQSPSNKVTEKGKDVELRCDPISGHTALYWYRQSLGQGLEFLIYFQGNSAPDKSGLPSDRFSAERTGGSVSTLTIQRTQQEDSAVYLCASSLRSAGASTLHFGNGTRLTVT.

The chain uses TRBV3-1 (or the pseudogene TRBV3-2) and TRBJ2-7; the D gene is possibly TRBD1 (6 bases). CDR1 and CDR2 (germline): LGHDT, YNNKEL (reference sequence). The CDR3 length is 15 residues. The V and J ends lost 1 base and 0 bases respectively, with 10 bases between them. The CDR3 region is CASSQGDRSSYEQYF. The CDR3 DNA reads TGTGCCAGCAGCCAAGGCGACAGGAGCTCCTACGAGCAGTACTTC.

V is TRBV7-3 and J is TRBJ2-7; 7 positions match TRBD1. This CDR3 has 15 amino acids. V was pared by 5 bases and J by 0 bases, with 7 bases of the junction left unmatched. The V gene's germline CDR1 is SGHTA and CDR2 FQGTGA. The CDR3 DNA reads TGTGCCAGCAGCCATCCGGACAGGAGCTCCTACGAGCAGTACTTC. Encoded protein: CASSHPDRSSYEQYF.

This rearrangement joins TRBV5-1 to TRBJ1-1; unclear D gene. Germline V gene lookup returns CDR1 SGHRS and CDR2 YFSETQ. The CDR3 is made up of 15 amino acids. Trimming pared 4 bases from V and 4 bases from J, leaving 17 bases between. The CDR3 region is CASSMVRPGGTEAFF. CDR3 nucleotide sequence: TGCGCCAGCAGCATGGTACGACCCGGCGGCACTGAAGCTTTCTTT.

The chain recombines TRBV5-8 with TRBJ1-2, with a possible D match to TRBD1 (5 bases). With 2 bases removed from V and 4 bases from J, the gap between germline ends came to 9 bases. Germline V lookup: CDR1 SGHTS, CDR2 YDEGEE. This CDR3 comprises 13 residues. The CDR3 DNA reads TGTGCCAGCAGCTTCGGCAGGGTCTATGGCTACACCTTC. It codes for CASSFGRVYGYTF.

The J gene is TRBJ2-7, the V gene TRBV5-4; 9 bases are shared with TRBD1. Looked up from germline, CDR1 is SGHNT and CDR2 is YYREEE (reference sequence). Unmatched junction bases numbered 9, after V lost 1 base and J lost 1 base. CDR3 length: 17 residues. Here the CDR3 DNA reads TGTGCCAGCAGCTTGCCCCCGGGACAGGGTTCTTCCTACGAGCAGTACTTC. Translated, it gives CASSLPPGQGSSYEQYF.

CDR3 bases: TGTGCCAGCAGTTACCCTTACCGACAGGGCGGATACACAGATACGCAGTATTTT. This codes for CASSYPYRQGGYTDTQYF. The rearrangement links TRBV6-2 or TRBV6-3 to TRBJ2-3; 7 bases map to TRBD1. Germline CDR1 is MNHEY and CDR2 is SVGEGT. CDR3 length: 18 amino acids. V lost 2 bases to trimming and J lost 2 bases; unmatched junction nucleotides: 13.

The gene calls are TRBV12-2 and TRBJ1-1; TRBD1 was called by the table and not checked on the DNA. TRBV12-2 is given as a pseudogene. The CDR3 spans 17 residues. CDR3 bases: TGTGCAAGTCGCTTAGGTTCCCCCCGGGACAGAGGGACTGAAGCTTTCTTT. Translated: CASRLGSPRDRGTEAFF.

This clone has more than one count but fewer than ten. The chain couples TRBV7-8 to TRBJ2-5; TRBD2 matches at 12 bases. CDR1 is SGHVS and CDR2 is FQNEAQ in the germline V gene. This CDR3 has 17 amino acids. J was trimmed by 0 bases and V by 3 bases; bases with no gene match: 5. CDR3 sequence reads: CASSFGLAGRYQETQYF. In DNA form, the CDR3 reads TGTGCCAGCAGCTTCGGACTAGCGGGGAGATACCAAGAGACCCAGTACTTC.

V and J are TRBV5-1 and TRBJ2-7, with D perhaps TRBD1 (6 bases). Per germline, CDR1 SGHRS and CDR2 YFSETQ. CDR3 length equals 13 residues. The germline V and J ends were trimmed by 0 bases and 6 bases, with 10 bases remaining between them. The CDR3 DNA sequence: TGCGCCAGCAGCTTGGGGACAGATCTCGAGCAGTACTTC. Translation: CASSLGTDLEQYF.